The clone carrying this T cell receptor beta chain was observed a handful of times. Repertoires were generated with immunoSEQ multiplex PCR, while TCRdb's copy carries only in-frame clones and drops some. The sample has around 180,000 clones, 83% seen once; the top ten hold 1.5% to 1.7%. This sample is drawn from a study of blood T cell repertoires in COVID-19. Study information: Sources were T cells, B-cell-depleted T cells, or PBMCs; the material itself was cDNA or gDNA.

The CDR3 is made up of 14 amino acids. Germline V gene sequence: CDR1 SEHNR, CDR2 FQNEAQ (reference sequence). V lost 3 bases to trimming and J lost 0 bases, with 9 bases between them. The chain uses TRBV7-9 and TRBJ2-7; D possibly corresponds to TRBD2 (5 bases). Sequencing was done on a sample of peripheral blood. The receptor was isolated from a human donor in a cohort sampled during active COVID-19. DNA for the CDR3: TGTGCCAGCAGCTTGGACTCAAACTCCTACGAGCAGTACTTC. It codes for CASSLDSNSYEQYF.